This is a list of T cell receptor beta chains from one sample in a study of blood T cell repertoires in COVID-19. Profiled with immunoSEQ multiplex PCR; TCRdb holds only in-frame clones, not every one. Of some 270,000 clones listed, approximately 89% are singletons. The sample consisted of peripheral blood. These receptors all come from a woman aged 40 to 55 who had recovered from COVID-19. Each CDR3 is given with its conserved first and last residue. Fields, in order: clone size, D gene, J gene, V gene, CDR3 protein, CDR3 DNA. The D gene is left open where the match is weak. The size field is filled for only some rows; it gives once, few, many or a size class.

clone_size: .; d_call: TRBD2; j_call: TRBJ2-1; v_call: TRBV2; cdr3_aa: CASRGEGRRQFF; cdr3_nt: TGTGCCAGCAGAGGGGAGGGGAGGCGGCAGTTCTTC
clone_size: .; d_call: TRBD2; j_call: TRBJ2-5; v_call: TRBV10-3; cdr3_aa: CAIKNSGGWETQYF; cdr3_nt: TGTGCCATCAAAAATAGCGGGGGCTGGGAGACCCAGTACTTC
clone_size: .; d_call: TRBD2; j_call: TRBJ2-3; v_call: TRBV15; cdr3_aa: CATSSLRGSTDTQYF; cdr3_nt: TGTGCCACCAGCAGTTTGCGGGGGAGCACAGATACGCAGTATTTT
clone_size: .; d_call: .; j_call: TRBJ1-2; v_call: TRBV4-1; cdr3_aa: CASSQERSSFYGYTF; cdr3_nt: TGCGCCAGCAGCCAAGAGAGGAGCTCATTCTATGGCTACACCTTC
clone_size: few; d_call: .; j_call: TRBJ2-7; v_call: TRBV10-3; cdr3_aa: CAISESNNYYEQYF; cdr3_nt: TGTGCCATCAGTGAGTCAAACAATTACTACGAGCAGTACTTC
clone_size: .; d_call: TRBD1; j_call: TRBJ2-1; v_call: TRBV5-1; cdr3_aa: CASSFSQGAVDEQFF; cdr3_nt: TGCGCCAGCAGCTTCTCCCAGGGGGCGGTTGATGAGCAGTTCTTC
clone_size: .; d_call: TRBD1; j_call: TRBJ1-4; v_call: TRBV10-3; cdr3_aa: CAISGQGPEKLFF; cdr3_nt: TGTGCCATCAGTGGACAGGGTCCTGAAAAACTGTTTTTT
clone_size: .; d_call: TRBD2; j_call: TRBJ2-5; v_call: TRBV7-2; cdr3_aa: CASSLTKGLGTQYF; cdr3_nt: TGTGCCAGCAGCTTAACTAAGGGACTAGGGACCCAGTACTTC
clone_size: .; d_call: TRBD2; j_call: TRBJ2-7; v_call: TRBV6-5; cdr3_aa: CASSFAGGGSYEQYF; cdr3_nt: TGTGCCAGCAGTTTCGCCGGCGGGGGTTCCTACGAGCAGTACTTC
clone_size: .; d_call: TRBD2; j_call: TRBJ2-1; v_call: TRBV7-7; cdr3_aa: CASSPGSLAGYNEQFF; cdr3_nt: TGTGCCAGCAGCCCCGGTAGTTTAGCGGGATACAATGAGCAGTTCTTC
clone_size: .; d_call: .; j_call: TRBJ2-7; v_call: TRBV7-2; cdr3_aa: CASSSGSTYEQYF; cdr3_nt: TGTGCCAGCAGCTCCGGGTCGACCTACGAGCAGTACTTC
clone_size: .; d_call: .; j_call: TRBJ1-2; v_call: TRBV28; cdr3_aa: CAIERGDYGYTF; cdr3_nt: TGTGCCATCGAACGGGGAGACTATGGCTACACCTTC
clone_size: .; d_call: TRBD1; j_call: TRBJ1-5; v_call: TRBV7-2; cdr3_aa: CASSSDRHSNQPQHF; cdr3_nt: TGTGCCAGCAGCTCGGACAGGCATAGCAATCAGCCCCAGCATTTT
clone_size: .; d_call: .; j_call: TRBJ2-1; v_call: TRBV11-2; cdr3_aa: CASSLTEDTEQFF; cdr3_nt: TGTGCCAGCAGCTTGACCGAGGACACAGAGCAGTTCTTC
clone_size: .; d_call: .; j_call: TRBJ2-2; v_call: TRBV14; cdr3_aa: CASSQEIVPGELFF; cdr3_nt: TGTGCCAGCAGCCAAGAAATAGTACCCGGGGAGCTGTTTTTT
clone_size: .; d_call: TRBD2; j_call: TRBJ2-3; v_call: TRBV18; cdr3_aa: CASSPRTSGGAIDTQYF; cdr3_nt: TGTGCCAGCTCACCGCGGACTAGCGGGGGGGCCATAGATACGCAGTATTTT
clone_size: once; d_call: .; j_call: TRBJ2-5; v_call: TRBV2; cdr3_aa: CASEMHGYQETQYF; cdr3_nt: TGTGCCAGCGAGATGCACGGGTACCAAGAGACCCAGTACTTC
clone_size: .; d_call: .; j_call: TRBJ2-3; v_call: TRBV7-2; cdr3_aa: CASSLYSVDTQYF; cdr3_nt: TGTGCCAGCAGCTTATACTCTGTAGATACGCAGTATTTT
clone_size: .; d_call: TRBD1; j_call: TRBJ1-2; v_call: TRBV6-6; cdr3_aa: CASSYSGTANYGYTF; cdr3_nt: TGTGCCAGCAGTTATTCCGGGACAGCTAACTATGGCTACACCTTC
clone_size: once; d_call: TRBD1; j_call: TRBJ1-1; v_call: TRBV19; cdr3_aa: CASSTGTGYTEAFF; cdr3_nt: TGTGCCAGTAGTACCGGGACAGGGTACACTGAAGCTTTCTTT
clone_size: .; d_call: TRBD2; j_call: TRBJ2-5; v_call: TRBV7-6; cdr3_aa: CASSRPSGGGETQYF; cdr3_nt: TGTGCCAGCAGCAGACCTAGCGGGGGCGGAGAGACCCAGTACTTC
clone_size: .; d_call: .; j_call: TRBJ2-5; v_call: TRBV21-1; cdr3_aa: CASSKNPRTGQKQETQYF; cdr3_nt: TGTGCCAGCAGCAAAAATCCTCGGACAGGGCAGAAACAAGAGACCCAGTACTTC
clone_size: .; d_call: TRBD1; j_call: TRBJ1-3; v_call: TRBV6-1; cdr3_aa: CASSDGQGLNTIYF; cdr3_nt: TGTGCCAGCAGTGATGGACAGGGGTTAAACACCATATATTTT
clone_size: .; d_call: .; j_call: TRBJ2-3; v_call: TRBV5-1; cdr3_aa: CASSSGSTDTQYF; cdr3_nt: TGCGCCAGCAGCTCAGGGAGCACAGATACGCAGTATTTT
clone_size: .; d_call: .; j_call: TRBJ1-5; v_call: TRBV4-1; cdr3_aa: CASSLLWGGQQRGPQHF; cdr3_nt: TGCGCCAGCAGCCTTCTTTGGGGGGGGCAACAACGGGGGCCCCAGCATTTT
clone_size: .; d_call: .; j_call: TRBJ1-2; v_call: TRBV7-8; cdr3_aa: CASSLEGGRFDYGYTF; cdr3_nt: TGTGCCAGCAGCTTAGAGGGGGGGCGCTTCGACTATGGCTACACCTTC
clone_size: .; d_call: .; j_call: TRBJ1-2; v_call: TRBV27; cdr3_aa: CASRSPSTGKTLYGYTF; cdr3_nt: TGTGCCAGCAGATCCCCCTCTACAGGGAAGACCCTCTATGGCTACACCTTC
clone_size: .; d_call: .; j_call: TRBJ1-5; v_call: TRBV29-1; cdr3_aa: CSAGQQNQPQHF; cdr3_nt: TGCAGCGCCGGACAGCAAAATCAGCCCCAGCATTTT
clone_size: .; d_call: .; j_call: TRBJ1-2; v_call: TRBV25-1; cdr3_aa: CASSHSYGYTF; cdr3_nt: TGTGCCAGCAGTCACAGCTATGGCTACACCTTC
clone_size: .; d_call: TRBD1; j_call: TRBJ1-2; v_call: TRBV5-4; cdr3_aa: CASSSLQGGNYGYTF; cdr3_nt: TGTGCCAGCAGCTCATTACAGGGGGGGAACTATGGCTACACCTTC
clone_size: few; d_call: .; j_call: TRBJ1-2; v_call: TRBV12-3/TRBV12-4; cdr3_aa: CASSLMRDYGYTF; cdr3_nt: TGTGCCAGCAGTTTAATGAGGGACTATGGCTACACCTTC
clone_size: .; d_call: .; j_call: TRBJ1-5; v_call: TRBV7-9; cdr3_aa: CASSSSGISNQPQHF; cdr3_nt: TGTGCCAGCAGCTCCTCCGGGATTAGCAATCAGCCCCAGCATTTT
clone_size: .; d_call: TRBD2; j_call: TRBJ2-5; v_call: TRBV4-2; cdr3_aa: CASSQGTSGGPIQETQYF; cdr3_nt: TGTGCCAGCAGCCAAGGGACTAGCGGGGGCCCGATACAAGAGACCCAGTACTTC
clone_size: .; d_call: TRBD1; j_call: TRBJ1-3; v_call: TRBV6-5; cdr3_aa: CASSYIQGAGNTIYF; cdr3_nt: TGTGCCAGCAGTTACATACAGGGGGCTGGAAACACCATATATTTT
clone_size: .; d_call: .; j_call: TRBJ1-2; v_call: TRBV30; cdr3_aa: CARGGGGGYTF; cdr3_nt: TGTGCCCGCGGCGGGGGAGGAGGCTACACCTTC
clone_size: once; d_call: TRBD1; j_call: TRBJ1-2; v_call: TRBV28; cdr3_aa: CASEQGAYGYTF; cdr3_nt: TGTGCCAGTGAACAGGGGGCGTATGGCTACACCTTC
clone_size: .; d_call: .; j_call: TRBJ1-2; v_call: TRBV12-3/TRBV12-4; cdr3_aa: CASTKLGGYGYTF; cdr3_nt: TGTGCCAGCACCAAATTGGGAGGGTATGGCTACACCTTC
clone_size: .; d_call: TRBD1; j_call: TRBJ1-5; v_call: TRBV19; cdr3_aa: CASSTHPGTGIQPQHF; cdr3_nt: TGTGCCAGTAGCACTCATCCGGGGACAGGGATACAGCCCCAGCATTTT
clone_size: .; d_call: TRBD1; j_call: TRBJ2-4; v_call: TRBV6-2/TRBV6-3; cdr3_aa: CASSTTTGGSVKNIQYF; cdr3_nt: TGTGCCAGCAGTACAACGACAGGGGGCTCCGTCAAAAACATTCAGTACTTC
clone_size: once; d_call: TRBD1; j_call: TRBJ2-1; v_call: TRBV14; cdr3_aa: CASSHLGQGSRNEQFF; cdr3_nt: TGTGCCAGCAGCCACCTAGGACAGGGGTCGAGGAATGAGCAGTTCTTC
clone_size: .; d_call: .; j_call: TRBJ2-5; v_call: TRBV28; cdr3_aa: CASSFYDQETQYF; cdr3_nt: TGTGCCAGCAGTTTCTACGACCAAGAGACCCAGTACTTC
clone_size: .; d_call: .; j_call: TRBJ2-7; v_call: TRBV28; cdr3_aa: CASSPQQGTNPYEQYF; cdr3_nt: TGTGCCAGCAGTCCCCAACAGGGCACCAACCCCTACGAGCAGTACTTC
clone_size: once; d_call: TRBD1; j_call: TRBJ1-3; v_call: TRBV7-6; cdr3_aa: CASSPYRGKAGNTIYF; cdr3_nt: TGTGCCAGCAGCCCCTACAGGGGAAAGGCTGGAAACACCATATATTTT
clone_size: .; d_call: TRBD1; j_call: TRBJ1-4; v_call: TRBV9; cdr3_aa: CASSPTGTNEKLFF; cdr3_nt: TGTGCCAGCAGCCCGACAGGGACTAATGAAAAACTGTTTTTT
clone_size: .; d_call: .; j_call: TRBJ2-3; v_call: TRBV21-1; cdr3_aa: CASIPTSGTTDTQYF; cdr3_nt: TGTGCCAGCATCCCGACTAGCGGGACCACAGATACGCAGTATTTT
clone_size: .; d_call: .; j_call: TRBJ2-7; v_call: TRBV15; cdr3_aa: CATSRGQDRVREQYF; cdr3_nt: TGTGCCACCAGCAGGGGTCAAGACAGAGTCCGCGAGCAGTACTTC
clone_size: .; d_call: .; j_call: TRBJ1-5; v_call: TRBV19; cdr3_aa: CASSVTADQPQHF; cdr3_nt: TGTGCCAGTAGTGTCACAGCTGATCAGCCCCAGCATTTT
clone_size: .; d_call: .; j_call: TRBJ2-1; v_call: TRBV25-1; cdr3_aa: CASSVSFYNEQFF; cdr3_nt: TGTGCCAGCAGTGTCTCCTTTTACAATGAGCAGTTCTTC
clone_size: .; d_call: .; j_call: TRBJ2-3; v_call: TRBV19; cdr3_aa: CASSTGRGDTQYF; cdr3_nt: TGTGCCAGTAGTACCGGCAGAGGAGATACGCAGTATTTT
clone_size: .; d_call: TRBD2; j_call: TRBJ2-1; v_call: TRBV19; cdr3_aa: CASSRTSGRYNEQFF; cdr3_nt: TGTGCCAGTAGTAGGACCAGCGGGAGGTACAATGAGCAGTTCTTC
clone_size: .; d_call: TRBD1; j_call: TRBJ1-6; v_call: TRBV4-3; cdr3_aa: CASSRKPSGTGYNSPLHF; cdr3_nt: TGCGCCAGCAGCCGAAAACCTTCCGGGACAGGGTATAATTCACCCCTCCACTTT
clone_size: .; d_call: .; j_call: TRBJ2-6; v_call: TRBV6-5; cdr3_aa: CAGASNSGANVLTF; cdr3_nt: TGTGCCGGTGCGTCCAACTCTGGGGCCAACGTCCTGACTTTC
clone_size: .; d_call: .; j_call: TRBJ2-5; v_call: TRBV28; cdr3_aa: CASSTTPRGTQYF; cdr3_nt: TGTGCCAGCAGTACGACTCCGCGGGGGACCCAGTACTTC
clone_size: .; d_call: TRBD1; j_call: TRBJ2-7; v_call: TRBV9; cdr3_aa: CASSQGQGVFYEQYF; cdr3_nt: TGTGCCAGCAGCCAGGGACAGGGTGTCTTCTACGAGCAGTACTTC
clone_size: .; d_call: TRBD1; j_call: TRBJ2-7; v_call: TRBV7-3; cdr3_aa: CASSTAGTGISEQYF; cdr3_nt: TGTGCCAGCAGCACGGCCGGGACAGGGATAAGCGAGCAGTACTTC
clone_size: .; d_call: TRBD1; j_call: TRBJ1-2; v_call: TRBV6-5; cdr3_aa: CASSYSGQGGGYTF; cdr3_nt: TGTGCCAGCAGTTACTCAGGACAGGGGGGTGGCTACACCTTC
clone_size: few; d_call: .; j_call: TRBJ2-7; v_call: TRBV5-1; cdr3_aa: CASSWAAADEQYF; cdr3_nt: TGCGCCAGCAGCTGGGCCGCAGCAGACGAGCAGTACTTC
clone_size: .; d_call: TRBD2; j_call: TRBJ2-2; v_call: TRBV28; cdr3_aa: CASSPGLARTGELFF; cdr3_nt: TGTGCCAGCAGTCCGGGACTAGCGCGCACCGGGGAGCTGTTTTTT
clone_size: once; d_call: TRBD1; j_call: TRBJ1-4; v_call: TRBV7-9; cdr3_aa: CASSANRGDEKLFF; cdr3_nt: TGTGCCAGCAGCGCTAACAGGGGGGATGAAAAACTGTTTTTT
clone_size: .; d_call: .; j_call: TRBJ1-6; v_call: TRBV2; cdr3_aa: CASSDQNSPLHF; cdr3_nt: TGTGCCAGCAGTGATCAGAATTCACCCCTCCACTTT